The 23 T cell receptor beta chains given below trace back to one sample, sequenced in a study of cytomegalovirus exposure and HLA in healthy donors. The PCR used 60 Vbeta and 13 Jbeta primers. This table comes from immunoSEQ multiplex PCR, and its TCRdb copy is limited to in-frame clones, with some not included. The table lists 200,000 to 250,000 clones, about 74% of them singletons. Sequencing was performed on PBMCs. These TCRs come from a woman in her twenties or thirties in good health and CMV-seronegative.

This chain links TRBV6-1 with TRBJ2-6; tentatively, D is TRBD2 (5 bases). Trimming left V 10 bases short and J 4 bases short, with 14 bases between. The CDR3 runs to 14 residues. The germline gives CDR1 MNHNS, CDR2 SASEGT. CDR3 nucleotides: TGTGCCACGCGGGTGAGTGCCGGGGCCAACGTCCTGACTTTC. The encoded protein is CATRVSAGANVLTF.

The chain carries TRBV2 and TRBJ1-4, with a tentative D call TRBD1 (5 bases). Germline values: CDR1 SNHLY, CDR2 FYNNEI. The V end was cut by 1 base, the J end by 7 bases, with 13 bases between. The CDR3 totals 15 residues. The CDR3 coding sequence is TGTGCCAGCAGTGAAGTCAGGGCTAGCGGTGAAAAACTGTTTTTT. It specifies CASSEVRASGEKLFF.

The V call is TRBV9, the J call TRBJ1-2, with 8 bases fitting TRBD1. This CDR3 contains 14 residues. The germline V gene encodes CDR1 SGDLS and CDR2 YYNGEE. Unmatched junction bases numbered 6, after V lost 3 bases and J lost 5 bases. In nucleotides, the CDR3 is TGTGCCAGCAGCGCGACCGGGACAGGTTATGGCTACACCTTC. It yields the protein CASSATGTGYGYTF.

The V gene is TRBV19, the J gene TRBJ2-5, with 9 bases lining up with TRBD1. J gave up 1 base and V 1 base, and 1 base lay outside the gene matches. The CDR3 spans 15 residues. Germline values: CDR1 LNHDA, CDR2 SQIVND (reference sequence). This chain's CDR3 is CASSIGDRVQETQYF. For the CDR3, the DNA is TGTGCCAGTAGTATAGGGGACAGGGTCCAAGAGACCCAGTACTTC. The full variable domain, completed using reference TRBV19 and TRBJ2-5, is DGGITQSPKYLFRKEGQNVTLSCEQNLNHDAMYWYRQDPGQGLRLIYYSQIVNDFQKGDIAEGYSVSREKKESFPLTVTSAQKNPTAFYLCASSIGDRVQETQYFGPGTRLLVL.

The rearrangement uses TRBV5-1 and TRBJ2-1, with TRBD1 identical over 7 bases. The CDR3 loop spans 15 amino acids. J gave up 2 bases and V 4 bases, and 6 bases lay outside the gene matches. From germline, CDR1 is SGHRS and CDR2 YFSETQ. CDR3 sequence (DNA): TGCGCCAGCAGCCTTAACAGGGGCGCCTACAATGAGCAGTTCTTC. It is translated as CASSLNRGAYNEQFF. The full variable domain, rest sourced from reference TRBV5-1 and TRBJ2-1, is KAGVTQTPRYLIKTRGQQVTLSCSPISGHRSVSWYQQTPGQGLQFLFEYFSETQRNKGNFPGRFSGRQFSNSRSEMNVSTLELGDSALYLCASSLNRGAYNEQFFGPGTRLTVL.

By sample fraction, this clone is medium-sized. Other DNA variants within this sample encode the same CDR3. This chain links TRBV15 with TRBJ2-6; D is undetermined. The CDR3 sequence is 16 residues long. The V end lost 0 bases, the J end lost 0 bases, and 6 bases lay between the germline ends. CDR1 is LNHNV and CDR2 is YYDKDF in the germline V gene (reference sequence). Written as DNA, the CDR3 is TGTGCCACCAGCAGAGATCGCAGCTCTGGGGCCAACGTCCTGACTTTC. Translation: CATSRDRSSGANVLTF. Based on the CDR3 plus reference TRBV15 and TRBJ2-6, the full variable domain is DAMVIQNPRYQVTQFGKPVTLSCSQTLNHNVMYWYQQKSSQAPKLLFHYYDKDFNNEADTPDNFQSRRPNTSFCFLDIRSPGLGDTAMYLCATSRDRSSGANVLTFGAGSRLTVL.

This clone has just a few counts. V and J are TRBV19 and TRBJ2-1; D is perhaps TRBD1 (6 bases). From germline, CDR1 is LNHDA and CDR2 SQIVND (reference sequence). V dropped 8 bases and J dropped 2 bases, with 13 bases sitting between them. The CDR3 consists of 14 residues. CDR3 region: CASRTAPTYNEQFF. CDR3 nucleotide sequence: TGTGCCAGTCGGACAGCCCCTACCTACAATGAGCAGTTCTTC.

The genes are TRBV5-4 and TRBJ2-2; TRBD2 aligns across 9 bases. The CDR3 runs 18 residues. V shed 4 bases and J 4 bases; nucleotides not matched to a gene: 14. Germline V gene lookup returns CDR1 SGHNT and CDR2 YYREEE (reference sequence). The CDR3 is CASSILFSGSVGTGELFF. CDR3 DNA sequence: TGTGCCAGCAGCATTTTGTTTAGCGGGAGCGTCGGCACCGGGGAGCTGTTTTTT.

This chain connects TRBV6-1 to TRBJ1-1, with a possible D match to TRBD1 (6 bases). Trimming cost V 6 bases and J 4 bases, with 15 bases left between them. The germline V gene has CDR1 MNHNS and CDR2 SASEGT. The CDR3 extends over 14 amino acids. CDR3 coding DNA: TGTGCCAGCAGGTTGGAGGGAGGGGGCACTGAAGCTTTCTTT. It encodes CASRLEGGGTEAFF.

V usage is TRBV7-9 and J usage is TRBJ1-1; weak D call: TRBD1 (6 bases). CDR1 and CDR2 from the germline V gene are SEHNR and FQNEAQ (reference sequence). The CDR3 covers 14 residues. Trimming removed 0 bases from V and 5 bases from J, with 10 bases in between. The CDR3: CASSLAGTPTEAFF. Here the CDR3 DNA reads TGTGCCAGCAGCTTAGCTGGGACACCGACTGAAGCTTTCTTT.

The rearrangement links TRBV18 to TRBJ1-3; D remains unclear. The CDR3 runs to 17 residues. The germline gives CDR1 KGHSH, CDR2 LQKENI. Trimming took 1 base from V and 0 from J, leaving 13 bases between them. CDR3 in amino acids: CASSPRDWASSGNTIYF. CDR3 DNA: TGTGCCAGCTCACCACGCGATTGGGCGAGCTCTGGAAACACCATATATTTT.

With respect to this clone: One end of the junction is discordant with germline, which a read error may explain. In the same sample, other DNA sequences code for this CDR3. CDR3 sequence (DNA): TGTGCCAGCAGTGATTTCGGGGAACTCTCCTATAATTCCCCCCTCCACTTT. Its translation: CASSDFGELSYNSPLHF. This chain links TRBV2 with TRBJ1-6; no definite D call. The CDR3 consists of 17 residues. CDR1 is SNHLY, CDR2 FYNNEI, per germline.

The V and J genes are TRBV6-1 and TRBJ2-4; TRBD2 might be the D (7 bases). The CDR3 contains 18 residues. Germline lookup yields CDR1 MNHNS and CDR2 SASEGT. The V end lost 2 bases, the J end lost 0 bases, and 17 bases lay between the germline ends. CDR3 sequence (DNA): TGTGCCAGCAGTGAACTCGTAGGGGGGGCACAAGCCAAAAACATTCAGTACTTC. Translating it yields CASSELVGGAQAKNIQYF.

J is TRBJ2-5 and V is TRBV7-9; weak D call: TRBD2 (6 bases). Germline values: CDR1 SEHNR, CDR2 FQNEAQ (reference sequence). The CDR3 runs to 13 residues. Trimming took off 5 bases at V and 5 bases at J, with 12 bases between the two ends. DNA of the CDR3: TGTGCCAGCAGCCTTAGTGGGGGGGAGACCCAGTACTTC. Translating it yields CASSLSGGETQYF.

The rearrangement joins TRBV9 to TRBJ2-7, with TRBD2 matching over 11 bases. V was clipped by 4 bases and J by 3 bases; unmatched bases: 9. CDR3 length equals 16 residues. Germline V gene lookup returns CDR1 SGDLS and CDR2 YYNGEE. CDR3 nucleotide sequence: TGTGCCAGCAGCTCACTGGGACTAGCGGCCAGCTACGAGCAGTACTTC. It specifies CASSSLGLAASYEQYF.

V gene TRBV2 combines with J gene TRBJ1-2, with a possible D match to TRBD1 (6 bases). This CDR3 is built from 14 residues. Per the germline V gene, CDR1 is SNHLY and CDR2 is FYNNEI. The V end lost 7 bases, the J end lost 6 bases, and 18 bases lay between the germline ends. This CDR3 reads CASKSDVTGHGYTF. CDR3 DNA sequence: TGTGCCAGCAAATCAGATGTGACAGGACATGGCTACACCTTC.

The DNA for the CDR3 is TGCGCCAGCAGCTCTATCCCCTCCACAGATACGCAGTATTTT. Its translation is CASSSIPSTDTQYF. The chain combines TRBV5-1 with TRBJ2-3; D unresolved. Germline CDR1 is SGHRS and CDR2 is YFSETQ. V lost 3 bases, J lost 2 bases, and 10 bases lay in between. The CDR3 has 14 amino acids. Looking up the rest from reference TRBV5-1 and TRBJ2-3 gives the full variable domain: KAGVTQTPRYLIKTRGQQVTLSCSPISGHRSVSWYQQTPGQGLQFLFEYFSETQRNKGNFPGRFSGRQFSNSRSEMNVSTLELGDSALYLCASSSIPSTDTQYFGPGTRLTVL.

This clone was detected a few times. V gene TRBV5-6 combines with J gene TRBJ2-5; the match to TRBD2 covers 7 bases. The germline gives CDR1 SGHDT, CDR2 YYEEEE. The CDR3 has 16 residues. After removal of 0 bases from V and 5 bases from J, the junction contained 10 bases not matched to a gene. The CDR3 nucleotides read TGTGCCAGCAGCTTGGTGGGTAGCGGGTCTATGGAGACCCAGTACTTC. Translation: CASSLVGSGSMETQYF.

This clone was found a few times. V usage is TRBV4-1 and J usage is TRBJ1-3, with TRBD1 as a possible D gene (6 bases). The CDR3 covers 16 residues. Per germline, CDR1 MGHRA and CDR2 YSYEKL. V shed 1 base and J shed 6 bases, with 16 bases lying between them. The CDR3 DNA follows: TGCGCCAGCAGCCAAGTTCCAGGGGTAACACTAAACACCATATATTTT. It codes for CASSQVPGVTLNTIYF.

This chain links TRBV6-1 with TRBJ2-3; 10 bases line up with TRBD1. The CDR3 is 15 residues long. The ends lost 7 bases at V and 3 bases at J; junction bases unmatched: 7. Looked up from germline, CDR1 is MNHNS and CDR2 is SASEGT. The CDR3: CASTRQGARTDTQYF. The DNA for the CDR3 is TGTGCCAGCACCCGACAGGGGGCGCGGACAGATACGCAGTATTTT.

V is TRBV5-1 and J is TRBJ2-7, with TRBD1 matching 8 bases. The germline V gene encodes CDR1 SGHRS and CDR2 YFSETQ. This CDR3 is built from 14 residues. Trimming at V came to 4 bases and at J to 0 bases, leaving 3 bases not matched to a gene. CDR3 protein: CASSLQGDSYEQYF. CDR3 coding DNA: TGCGCCAGCAGCCTACAGGGGGACTCCTACGAGCAGTACTTC. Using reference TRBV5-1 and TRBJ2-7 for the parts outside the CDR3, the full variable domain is KAGVTQTPRYLIKTRGQQVTLSCSPISGHRSVSWYQQTPGQGLQFLFEYFSETQRNKGNFPGRFSGRQFSNSRSEMNVSTLELGDSALYLCASSLQGDSYEQYFGPGTRLTVT.

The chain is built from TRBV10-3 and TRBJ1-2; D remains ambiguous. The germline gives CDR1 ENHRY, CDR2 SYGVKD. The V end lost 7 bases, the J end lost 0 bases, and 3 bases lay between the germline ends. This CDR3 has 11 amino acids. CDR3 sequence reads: CAINTNYGYTF. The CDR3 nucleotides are TGTGCCATCAATACTAACTATGGCTACACCTTC.

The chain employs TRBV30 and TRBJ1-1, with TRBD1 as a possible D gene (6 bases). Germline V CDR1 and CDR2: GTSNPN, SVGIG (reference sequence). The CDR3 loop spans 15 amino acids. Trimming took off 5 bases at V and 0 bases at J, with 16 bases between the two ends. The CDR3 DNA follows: TGTGCCTGGGGGAGAGGGGACATCATGAACACTGAAGCTTTCTTT. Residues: CAWGRGDIMNTEAFF.